Presented here are 27 T cell receptor beta chains from one specimen sequenced in a study of T cell repertoires in cytomegalovirus infection. TCRdb re-called the reads through MiXCR, storing one row per CDR3 protein. Of over 200,000 distinct CDR3 sequences in the sample, roughly 13% are singletons; the top ten hold around 8.7%. Sequencing was performed on PBMCs. These receptors were collected from a human donor in good health (CMV status not recorded). Some clones in this sample may be carry-over from other donors' samples.

The gene calls are TRBV27 and TRBJ2-3, with 7 bases that match TRBD2. This CDR3 contains 17 residues. V was clipped by 1 base and J by 3 bases; unmatched bases: 10. CDR1 and CDR2 from the germline V gene are MNHEY and SMNVEV (reference sequence). The CDR3 region has the DNA TGTGCCAGCAGTTTATTGGGAGGGCGCCTCGGGACAGATACGCAGTATTTT. Translated, it gives CASSLLGGRLGTDTQYF.

This clonotype was seen ten or more times. The gene calls are TRBV7-9 and TRBJ2-3; D is unclear. CDR1 is SEHNR, CDR2 FQNEAQ, per germline (reference sequence). There are 16 residues in the CDR3. The V and J ends lost 1 base and 5 bases respectively, with 16 bases between them. CDR3 DNA sequence: TGTGCCAGCAGCTTAGGGGAAGTGAGAGCTGGAGATACGCAGTATTTT. This sequence encodes CASSLGEVRAGDTQYF.

In this sample, this clonotype turned up many times. The rearrangement uses TRBV7-9 and TRBJ2-3, with 8 bases that match TRBD2. The CDR3 sequence is 15 residues long. With V trimmed by 3 bases and J by 4 bases, 6 bases remained unmatched. CDR1 is SEHNR, CDR2 FQNEAQ, per germline (reference sequence). The CDR3 region has the DNA TGTGCCAGCAGCTTCAGGCGGGAGGTCCCAGATACGCAGTATTTT. It is translated as CASSFRREVPDTQYF.

V is TRBV6-6 and J is TRBJ1-5; 10 bases fit TRBD1. The germline V gene encodes CDR1 MNHNY and CDR2 SVGAGI (reference sequence). Trimming cost V 0 bases and J 5 bases; bases outside gene matches: 7. CDR3 length: 17 residues. Written as DNA, the CDR3 is TGTGCCAGCAGTTACTCTTCCGGGACAGGGGTAGATCAGCCCCAGCATTTT. This codes for CASSYSSGTGVDQPQHF.

The chain couples TRBV7-9 to TRBJ2-7, with a weak D call TRBD2 (5 bases). Germline V gene lookup returns CDR1 SEHNR and CDR2 FQNEAQ (reference sequence). The CDR3 sequence is 13 residues long. V was cut by 5 bases and J by 6 bases, with 14 bases left in between. The CDR3 DNA follows: TGTGCCAGCAGCCCAACGGGGTGGATCGAGCAGTACTTC. Translation gives CASSPTGWIEQYF.

The J gene is TRBJ1-1, the V gene TRBV13; 9 nucleotides line up with TRBD1. The CDR3 spans 14 residues. With V trimmed by 5 bases and J by 10 bases, 11 bases remained unmatched. Germline CDR1 PRHDT, CDR2 FYEKMQ (reference sequence). The DNA for the CDR3 is TGTGCCAGCAGCCAGGCCCGGGACAGGGCCCCAGCTTTCTTT. This translates into CASSQARDRAPAFF.

This clonotype was counted many times. The rearrangement links TRBV28 to TRBJ2-5; a possible D gene is TRBD1 (6 bases). Germline CDR1 and CDR2: MDHEN and SYDVKM. V was trimmed by 2 bases and J by 2 bases, leaving 21 bases between them. The length of the CDR3 is 18 residues. The CDR3 is CASSLTRFPQGPQETQYF. The CDR3 nucleotides read TGTGCCAGCAGTTTAACCCGATTTCCCCAGGGGCCTCAAGAGACCCAGTACTTC.

This clonotype was detected many times. CDR3 loop: CASSSTTGGFF. As DNA, the CDR3 is TGTGCCAGCAGCTCCACCACAGGGGGGTTCTTC. The rearrangement uses TRBV7-9 and TRBJ2-1, with 8 bases lining up with TRBD1. In germline, CDR1 is SEHNR, CDR2 FQNEAQ (reference sequence). This CDR3 comprises 11 residues. The V segment lost 4 bases and the J segment 15 bases; nucleotides outside the gene matches: 5.

This clonotype occurred a few times. The rearrangement uses TRBV18 and TRBJ2-5; TRBD2 matches at 10 bases. Per germline, CDR1 KGHSH and CDR2 LQKENI. The CDR3 extends over 18 amino acids. V was clipped by 0 bases and J by 4 bases; unmatched bases: 11. CDR3 nucleotide sequence: TGTGCCAGCTCACCACCCCGGGCTAGCGGGAGATCAAGAGAGACCCAGTACTTC. This encodes CASSPPRASGRSRETQYF.

This clonotype appeared many times. V is TRBV7-9 and J is TRBJ1-2; a possible D gene is TRBD1 (5 bases). The CDR3 totals 16 residues. V lost 1 base and J 8 bases, leaving 20 bases between the germline ends. Germline assignment: CDR1 SEHNR and CDR2 FQNEAQ (reference sequence). The chain's CDR3 is CASSLETPRRDRGYTF. CDR3 bases: TGTGCCAGCAGCTTAGAAACCCCACGCAGGGATAGAGGCTACACCTTC.

This sequence joins TRBV4-1 and TRBJ2-3; unclear D gene. Germline CDR1 and CDR2: MGHRA and YSYEKL. The ends were cut back, 0 bases at V and 4 bases at J, with 8 bases in the middle. The CDR3 is made up of 14 amino acids. The CDR3 reads CASSQDSTADTQYF. The CDR3 nucleotides read TGCGCCAGCAGCCAAGATAGTACGGCAGATACGCAGTATTTT.

The sample holds a few counts of this clonotype. The chain carries TRBV6-2 or TRBV6-3 and TRBJ1-5; TRBD1 matches at 8 bases. Germline V gene data show CDR1 as MNHEY and CDR2 as SVGEGT. CDR3 length: 15 amino acids. With V trimmed by 0 bases and J by 7 bases, 5 bases remained unmatched. CDR3 nucleotides: TGTGCCAGCAGTTACTCTTGGCAGGGGGCACAGCCCCAGCATTTT. Translating it yields CASSYSWQGAQPQHF.

This clonotype occurred many times. V gene TRBV6-2 or TRBV6-3 combines with J gene TRBJ1-5, with D uncertain. With 4 bases removed from V and 1 base from J, the gap between germline ends came to 17 bases. The CDR3 covers 17 residues. CDR1 is MNHEY, CDR2 SVGEGT, per germline. CDR3 nucleotide sequence: TGTGCCAGCAGTTTTCGGACGGTCTGGATAAGCAATCAGCCCCAGCATTTT. Translating gives CASSFRTVWISNQPQHF.

Many counts were recorded for this clonotype. This chain uses TRBV7-3 with TRBJ2-1, with TRBD2 as a possible D gene (5 bases). V was shortened by 5 bases and J by 6 bases, with 8 bases between the two germline ends. Germline loops: CDR1 SGHTA, CDR2 FQGTGA. The CDR3 has 12 residues. Here the CDR3 reads CASSITSNEQFF. Written as DNA, the CDR3 is TGTGCCAGCAGCATTACTAGCAATGAGCAGTTCTTC.

The gene calls are TRBV14 and TRBJ2-1; TRBD2 aligns across 12 bases. This CDR3 comprises 17 residues. The trim removed 3 bases at V and 2 bases at J, leaving 5 bases unmatched. Germline-derived CDR1 and CDR2 are SGHDN and FVKESK. CDR3: CASSQNRLAGAYNEQFF. CDR3 in DNA: TGTGCCAGCAGCCAGAATCGACTAGCGGGAGCCTACAATGAGCAGTTCTTC.

This clonotype was counted at least ten times. The chain uses TRBV7-2 and TRBJ2-4; 7 bases agree with TRBD2. The CDR3 is 20 amino acids. Germline V gene sequence: CDR1 SGHTA, CDR2 FQGNSA. Trimming cost V 5 bases and J 1 base; bases outside gene matches: 20. The CDR3 nucleotides are TGTGCCAGCAGCCCGGGGAGGGTAGCGGGCCAACTTGGGGCCAAAAACATTCAGTACTTC. Residues: CASSPGRVAGQLGAKNIQYF.

V gene TRBV6-5 combines with J gene TRBJ1-2, with 8 bases that match TRBD1. This CDR3 has 13 amino acids. Germline V lookup: CDR1 MNHEY, CDR2 SVGAGI. The junction had 8 bases not matched to a gene; V was cut back by 7 bases and J by 7 bases. The chain's CDR3 is CASKETGVVGYTF. CDR3 DNA: TGTGCCAGCAAGGAGACAGGGGTTGTTGGCTACACCTTC.

This clonotype was detected only a few times. Being one base from a much bigger clone, this may be a read error. For the CDR3, the DNA is TGTGCCAGCAGCCCGGTGAACACTGAAGCTTTCTTT. This gives the protein CASSPVNTEAFF. V usage is TRBV7-3 and J usage is TRBJ1-1; D gene unclear. Germline V gene data show CDR1 as SGHTA and CDR2 as FQGTGA. The V end was cut by 5 bases, the J end by 0 bases, with 4 bases between. CDR3 length equals 12 residues.

This chain links TRBV29-1 with TRBJ1-5; no clear D gene. Trimming cost V 4 bases and J 4 bases, with 14 bases left between them. The CDR3 extends over 14 amino acids. Germline values: CDR1 SQVTM, CDR2 ANQGSEA. CDR3 protein: CSVGARGGNQPQHF. The CDR3 DNA reads TGCAGCGTTGGAGCCCGGGGAGGTAATCAGCCCCAGCATTTT. The complete variable domain, with remaining parts taken from reference TRBV29-1 and TRBJ1-5, reads SAVISQKPSRDICQRGTSLTIQCQVDSQVTMMFWYRQQPGQSLTLIATANQGSEATYESGFVIDKFPISRPNLTFSTLTVSNMSPEDSSIYLCSVGARGGNQPQHFGDGTRLSIL.

This clonotype occurred many times. The V and J genes are TRBV7-2 and TRBJ2-7; D may match TRBD1 or TRBD2 (5 bases each). Trimming took off 4 bases at V and 4 bases at J, with 14 bases between the two ends. This CDR3 region has 14 residues. Germline CDR1 SGHTA, CDR2 FQGNSA. CDR3 sequence: CASSSGRWGYEQYF. CDR3 DNA sequence: TGTGCCAGCAGCTCGGGACGGTGGGGTTACGAGCAGTACTTC.

This clonotype has more than one count but fewer than ten. The rearrangement uses TRBV11-2 and TRBJ2-7, with no clear D. Germline V gene lookup returns CDR1 SGHAT and CDR2 FQNNGV. The CDR3 length is 12 residues. The ends were cut back, 4 bases at V and 5 bases at J, with 9 bases in the middle. CDR3 DNA sequence: TGTGCCAGCAGCTACCGGCCCCACGAGCAGTACTTC. Encoded protein: CASSYRPHEQYF.

In its sample, this clonotype was seen a few times. The chain couples TRBV5-1 to TRBJ2-6; TRBD1 aligns across 7 bases. Per germline, CDR1 SGHRS and CDR2 YFSETQ. Trimming took 4 bases from V and 0 from J; bases not matched to a gene: 7. This CDR3 region has 17 residues. CDR3 loop: CASSRTGMSSGANVLTF. In nucleotides, the CDR3 is TGCGCCAGCAGCCGGACAGGAATGAGCTCTGGGGCCAACGTCCTGACTTTC.

This clonotype was counted at least ten times. This chain links TRBV7-3 with TRBJ1-1; weak D call: TRBD1 (5 bases). The germline V and J ends were trimmed by 1 base and 7 bases, with 13 bases remaining between them. Germline assignment: CDR1 SGHTA and CDR2 FQGTGA. This CDR3 contains 14 residues. The CDR3 region has the DNA TGTGCCAGCAGCTTAATTGGGGGGGGGAGTGAAGCTTTCTTT. Its protein product is CASSLIGGGSEAFF.

The chain uses TRBV28 and TRBJ2-7, with D unresolved. V lost 3 bases to trimming and J lost 5 bases, with 8 bases between them. Germline CDR1 is MDHEN and CDR2 is SYDVKM. The CDR3 runs 12 residues. Written as DNA, the CDR3 is TGTGCCAGCAGTTTGTCCGCGAACGAGCAGTACTTC. Translation gives CASSLSANEQYF. Variable domain in full (rest from reference TRBV28 and TRBJ2-7): DVKVTQSSRYLVKRTGEKVFLECVQDMDHENMFWYRQDPGLGLRLIYFSYDVKMKEKGDIPEGYSVSREKKERFSLILESASTNQTSMYLCASSLSANEQYFGPGTRLTVT.

In this sample, this clonotype turned up a few times. The V gene is TRBV29-1, the J gene TRBJ2-3; 8 bases are a match to TRBD2. The CDR3 contains 13 residues. The junction had 4 bases not matched to a gene; V was cut back by 4 bases and J by 4 bases. Germline lookup yields CDR1 SQVTM and CDR2 ANQGSEA. CDR3 sequence: CSVASGGADTQYF. The CDR3 coding sequence is TGCAGCGTTGCGTCGGGGGGGGCAGATACGCAGTATTTT.

Points on this clonotype: At one boundary the junction diverges from the germline segment, which might be a read error. The rearrangement uses TRBV28 and TRBJ1-1; tentatively, D is TRBD1 (5 bases). CDR3 length: 12 amino acids. CDR1 is MDHEN, CDR2 SYDVKM, per germline. CDR3 sequence reads: CSSSSGTGEAFF. The CDR3 DNA follows: TGTTCCAGCAGTTCCGGGACGGGAGAAGCTTTCTTT.

This clonotype was seen more than once but under ten times. The V gene is TRBV14, the J gene TRBJ2-3; the D is unclear. The CDR3 is made up of 19 amino acids. The V gene's germline CDR1 is SGHDN and CDR2 FVKESK. Trimming pared 0 bases from V and 1 base from J, leaving 20 bases between. CDR3 loop: CASSQDQFSHPWGTDTQYF. The CDR3 DNA sequence: TGTGCCAGCAGCCAAGATCAGTTCAGCCATCCGTGGGGCACAGATACGCAGTATTTT.